The clone carrying this T cell receptor (beta chain) was seen a few times. The data were taken from a study of human T cells and chemical hapten exposure. TCRdb used MiXCR to reprocess the RACE reads, holding one entry per CDR3 protein. The repertoire holds about 360,000 distinct CDR3 sequences, with 4.8% as singletons. The V end was cut by 6 bases, the J end by 3 bases, with 24 bases between. This CDR3 has 19 amino acids. Indicated time point: patch test 1, 2 weeks after DPC sensitization. As to treatment: therapeutic diphenylcyclopropenone sensitization with weekly scalp DPC. Total RNA extraction was carried out from unfractionated whole blood.

The receptor was derived from a woman in her forties or fifties with alopecia areata. Some clones in this sample may be carry-over from other donors' samples. Sample: whole blood, taken in connection with sensitization to the hapten diphenylcyclopropenone (DPC). V is TRBV23-1 and J is TRBJ2-6; possible D gene TRBD1, 6 bases. TRBV23-1 is an ORF; its function is uncertain. CDR3 sequence (DNA): TGCGCCAGCAGCCGCGGACAGAATGATAATAGCCATGGGGCCAACGTCCTGACTTTC. Protein: CASSRGQNDNSHGANVLTF.